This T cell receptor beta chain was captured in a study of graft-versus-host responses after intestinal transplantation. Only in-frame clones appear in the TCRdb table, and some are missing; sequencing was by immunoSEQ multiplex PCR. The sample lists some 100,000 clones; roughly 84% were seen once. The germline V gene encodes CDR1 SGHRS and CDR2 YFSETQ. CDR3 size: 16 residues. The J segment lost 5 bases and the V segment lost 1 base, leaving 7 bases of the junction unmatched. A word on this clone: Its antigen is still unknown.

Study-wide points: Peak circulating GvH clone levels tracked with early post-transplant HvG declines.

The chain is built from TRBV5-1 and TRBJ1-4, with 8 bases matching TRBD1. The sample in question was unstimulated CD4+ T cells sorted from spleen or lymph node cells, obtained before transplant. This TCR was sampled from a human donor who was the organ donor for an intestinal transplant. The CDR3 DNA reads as TGCGCCAGCAGCTTGTGGGGGGACAGGAAGAATGAAAAACTGTTTTTT. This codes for CASSLWGDRKNEKLFF.